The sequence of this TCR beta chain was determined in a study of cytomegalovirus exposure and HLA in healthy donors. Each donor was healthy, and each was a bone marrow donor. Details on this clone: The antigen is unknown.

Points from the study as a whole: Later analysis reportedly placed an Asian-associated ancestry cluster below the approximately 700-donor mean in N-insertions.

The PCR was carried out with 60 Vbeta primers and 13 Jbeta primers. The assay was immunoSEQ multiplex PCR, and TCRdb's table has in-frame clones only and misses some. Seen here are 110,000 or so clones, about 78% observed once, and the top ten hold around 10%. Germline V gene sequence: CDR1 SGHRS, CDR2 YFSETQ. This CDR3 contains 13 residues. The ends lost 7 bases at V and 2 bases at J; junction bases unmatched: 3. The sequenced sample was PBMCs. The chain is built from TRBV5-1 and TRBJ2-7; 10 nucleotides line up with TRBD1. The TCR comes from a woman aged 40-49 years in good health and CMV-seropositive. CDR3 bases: TGCGCCAGCGGGACAGGGGACACCTACGAGCAGTACTTC. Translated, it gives CASGTGDTYEQYF.